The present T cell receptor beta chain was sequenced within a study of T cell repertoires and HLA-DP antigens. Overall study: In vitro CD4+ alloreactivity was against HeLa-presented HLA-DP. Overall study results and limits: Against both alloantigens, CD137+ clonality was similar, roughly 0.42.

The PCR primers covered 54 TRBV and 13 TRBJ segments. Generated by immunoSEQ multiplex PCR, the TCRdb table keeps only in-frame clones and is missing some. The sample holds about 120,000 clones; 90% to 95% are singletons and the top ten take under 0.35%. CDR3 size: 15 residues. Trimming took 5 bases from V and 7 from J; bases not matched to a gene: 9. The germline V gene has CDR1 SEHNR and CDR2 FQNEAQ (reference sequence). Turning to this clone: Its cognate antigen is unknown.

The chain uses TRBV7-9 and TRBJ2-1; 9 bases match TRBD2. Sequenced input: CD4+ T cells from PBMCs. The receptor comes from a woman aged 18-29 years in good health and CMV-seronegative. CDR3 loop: CASSARTSVVNEQFF. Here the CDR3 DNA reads TGTGCCAGCAGCGCCAGGACTAGCGTGGTAAATGAGCAGTTCTTC.